The 5 T cell receptor beta chains in this list originate from one sample, sequenced in a study of prognosis after radiotherapy for stage I lung cancer. Genomic DNA yielded TCR beta CDR3, amplified by two-round multiplex PCR. The authors ran first-round PCR with primers specific to each TRBV and TRBJ gene. MiXCR was run by TCRdb on the multiplex PCR reads, yielding one entry per CDR3 protein. The sample contains 15,000 to 20,000 distinct CDR3 sequences, 29% of which appear only once. The sequences come from PBMCs, collected before or after stereotactic body radiation therapy (not recorded which). These receptors originate from a donor aged 50 or older with non-small cell lung cancer.

This clonotype is medium-sized (0.01 to 0.1%) in the sample. The chain uses TRBV2 and TRBJ2-3, with 8 bases lining up with TRBD1. This CDR3 has 15 residues. CDR1 SNHLY and CDR2 FYNNEI come from the germline V gene. J gave up 2 bases and V 6 bases, and 7 bases lay outside the gene matches. The CDR3 DNA sequence: TGTGCCAGCAGGTACCGGGACAGGTCCACAGATACGCAGTATTTT. It specifies CASRYRDRSTDTQYF.

Comments on this clonotype: The junction differs from germline at one of its ends, possibly a read error. The chain is built from TRBV6-2 or TRBV6-3 and TRBJ1-1; D is uncertain. The germline gives CDR1 MNHEY, CDR2 SVGEGT. CDR3 length equals 13 residues. Written as DNA, the CDR3 is TGTGCCAGCAGCCCCGGGTGGTACACAGAAGCTTTCTTT. Translating gives CASSPGWYTEAFF.

This clonotype was detected a few times. The chain is built from TRBV5-5 and TRBJ2-7; TRBD2 matches 13 bases. This CDR3 has 13 amino acids. Germline assignment: CDR1 SGHKS and CDR2 YYEKEE (reference sequence). V gave up 7 bases and J gave up 9 bases; unmatched junction bases: 7. CDR3 nucleotides: TGTGCCAGCTGGACTAGCGGGAGTTTTCGGCAGTACTTC. It is translated as CASWTSGSFRQYF.

This clonotype was seen at least ten times. The chain employs TRBV28 and TRBJ1-5, with D perhaps matching TRBD1 (6 bases). CDR1 is MDHEN, CDR2 SYDVKM, per germline. The V and J ends lost 3 bases and 1 base respectively, with 10 bases between them. The CDR3 extends over 15 amino acids. CDR3 sequence (DNA): TGTGCCAGCAGTTTCGCAGGACAGAGCAATCAGCCCCAGCATTTT. It yields the protein CASSFAGQSNQPQHF.

This clonotype was found many times. The J gene is TRBJ2-7, the V gene TRBV29-1; D may be TRBD2 (5 bases). The CDR3 has 11 residues. Trimming shortened V by 7 bases and J by 6 bases, and 13 bases separated the two germline ends. From germline, CDR1 is SQVTM and CDR2 ANQGSEA. The CDR3 region has the DNA TGCAGCGGCCGCAGCGGTGGCGAGCAGTACTTC. It encodes CSGRSGGEQYF.